In its sample, the clone carrying this T cell receptor beta chain was seen once. Its antigen is currently unknown. Compared with germline, one end of the junction differs, possibly owing to a read error. The CDR3 sequence is 14 residues long. Germline values: CDR1 SGHVS, CDR2 FQNEAQ. This sample is drawn from a study of tumor-infiltrating lymphocytes in primary liver carcinoma. Overall study results and limits: In tumor-adjacent and tumor-blood pairs, overlap was lower than in tumor region pairs. Tumor top-250-clone fraction significantly exceeded that of blood (p = 0.039).

With a constant-region primer, TCR beta cDNA was made from 450 to 500 ng of total RNA. Three nested multiplex PCR rounds, a slightly modified ARM-PCR method, built the TCR beta libraries. Amplification in the first two PCR rounds was performed using TRBV1-TRBV30 forward primers and a C-beta reverse primer for approximately 10 cycles each. TCRdb reanalysed the multiplex PCR reads using MiXCR and keeps one entry per CDR3 protein. The sample shows more than 70,000 distinct CDR3 sequences, about 75% of them seen only once. Investigators took RNA and DNA out together from roughly 21-30 mg of unsorted bulk tissue.

This clonotype originated in a man between 35 and 55 years old with primary liver carcinoma and hepatitis B virus infection. The sample consisted of tumor-adjacent normal liver tissue. This chain connects TRBV7-8 to TRBJ1-1; 8 nucleotides agree with TRBD1. The chain's CDR3 is CDSSSGQGGTEAFF. CDR3 nucleotides: TGTGACAGCAGCTCAGGACAGGGAGGGACTGAAGCTTTCTTT. The complete variable domain, with remaining parts taken from reference TRBV7-8 and TRBJ1-1, reads GAGVSQSPRYKVAKRGQDVALRCDPISGHVSLFWYQQALGQGPEFLTYFQNEAQLDKSGLPSDRFFAERPEGSVSTLKIQRTQQEDSAVYLCDSSSGQGGTEAFFGQGTRLTVV.